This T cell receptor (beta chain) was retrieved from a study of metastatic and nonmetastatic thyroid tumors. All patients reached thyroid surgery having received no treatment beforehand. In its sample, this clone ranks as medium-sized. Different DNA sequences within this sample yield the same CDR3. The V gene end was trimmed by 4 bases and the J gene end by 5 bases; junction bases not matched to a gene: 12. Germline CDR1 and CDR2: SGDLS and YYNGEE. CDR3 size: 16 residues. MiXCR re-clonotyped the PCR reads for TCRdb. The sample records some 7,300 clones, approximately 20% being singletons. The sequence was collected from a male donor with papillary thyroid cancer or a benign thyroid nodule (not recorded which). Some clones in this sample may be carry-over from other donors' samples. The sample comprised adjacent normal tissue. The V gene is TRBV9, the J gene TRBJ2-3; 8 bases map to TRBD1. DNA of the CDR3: TGTGCCAGCAGCCCCAGGCTCGGACAGGGAGGAGATACGCAGTATTTT. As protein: CASSPRLGQGGDTQYF.